The next 18 T cell receptor beta chains were all read from a single sample in a study of T cells in Graves' hyperthyroidism and ophthalmopathy. The source material, RNA transcripts, was used to amplify TCR beta CDR3 regions. The TCR CDR3 was amplified in a first-round RT-PCR using the HTBI primer set. In TCRdb, the multiplex PCR reads were re-called with MiXCR into one record per CDR3 protein. This table has around 540,000 distinct CDR3 sequences, just over 45% appearing once. Source material: peripheral blood or thyroid tissue (not recorded which). These receptors were collected from a woman aged 18-29 years with Graves' hyperthyroidism.

V usage is TRBV19 and J usage is TRBJ1-1; D call uncertain. From germline, CDR1 is LNHDA and CDR2 SQIVND (reference sequence). CDR3 length equals 13 residues. Trimming pared 9 bases from V and 7 bases from J, leaving 18 bases between. The CDR3 reads CARTGPTVVEAFF. CDR3 coding DNA: TGTGCCAGAACCGGGCCAACGGTGGTTGAAGCTTTCTTT.

This clonotype was recorded at least ten times. The chain employs TRBV7-2 and TRBJ1-3, with D tentatively TRBD1 (6 bases). V was trimmed by 0 bases and J by 2 bases, leaving 11 bases between them. Germline lookup yields CDR1 SGHTA and CDR2 FQGNSA. This CDR3 contains 16 residues. CDR3 DNA sequence: TGTGCCAGCAGCTTAGCGGGGGCACGGACTGGAAACACCATATATTTT. Translating it yields CASSLAGARTGNTIYF. The entire variable domain, with the rest obtained from reference TRBV7-2 and TRBJ1-3, is as follows: GAGVSQSPSNKVTEKGKDVELRCDPISGHTALYWYRQSLGQGLEFLIYFQGNSAPDKSGLPSDRFSAERTGGSVSTLTIQRTQQEDSAVYLCASSLAGARTGNTIYFGEGSWLTVV.

The chain joins TRBV20-1 to TRBJ1-4; 7 nucleotides align to TRBD1. CDR1 and CDR2 from the germline V gene are DFQATT and SNEGSKA (reference sequence). The CDR3 spans 15 residues. J gave up 6 bases and V 0 bases, and 7 bases lay outside the gene matches. In nucleotides, the CDR3 is TGCAGTGCTAGAGATTTCGTAGGGACAGATGAAAAACTGTTTTTT. Encoded protein: CSARDFVGTDEKLFF.

This clonotype was recorded a few times. The genes are TRBV10-3 and TRBJ2-2, with 9 bases lining up with TRBD2. Germline loops: CDR1 ENHRY, CDR2 SYGVKD. The CDR3 totals 15 residues. Trimming cost V 10 bases and J 3 bases; bases outside gene matches: 9. The DNA for the CDR3 is TGTGCCAGCACCCACGCTAGCGGGGACACCGGGGAGCTGTTTTTT. This gives the protein CASTHASGDTGELFF.

This clonotype has more than one count but fewer than ten. A much larger clone differs by one base, so this may be a read error. The conserved closing phenylalanine or tryptophan is absent in this CDR3, likely reflecting a read error. The chain has TRBV10-3 and TRBJ1-1; D gene unclear. V lost 9 bases to trimming and J lost 3 bases, with 8 bases between them. The CDR3 runs 11 residues. CDR1 and CDR2 (germline): ENHRY, SYGVKD. The CDR3 DNA follows: TGTGCCATTTCCCAGTACACTGAAGCTTTCCTT. Its protein is CAISQYTEAFL.

This clonotype was seen only once. V usage is TRBV5-1 and J usage is TRBJ2-2; TRBD2 might be the D (6 bases). With 0 bases removed from V and 7 bases from J, the gap between germline ends came to 7 bases. CDR1 is SGHRS, CDR2 YFSETQ, per germline. The CDR3 sequence is 13 residues long. CDR3 sequence: CASSLATSGELFF. CDR3 bases: TGCGCCAGCAGCTTGGCGACTAGCGGGGAGCTGTTTTTT.

In its sample, this clonotype was seen a few times. This chain uses TRBV7-2 with TRBJ1-1; D perhaps matches TRBD1 (5 bases). Per the germline V gene, CDR1 is SGHTA and CDR2 is FQGNSA. CDR3 length equals 11 residues. The V end was cut by 6 bases, the J end by 7 bases, with 9 bases between. Here the CDR3 reads CASSLGHEAFF. The CDR3 DNA is TGTGCCAGCAGTTTGGGGCATGAAGCTTTCTTT.

This clonotype was counted only a few times. The chain joins TRBV24-1 to TRBJ2-5; the D is unclear. This CDR3 region has 14 residues. Trimming removed 2 bases at V and 0 bases at J, with 6 bases between. The germline V gene has CDR1 KGHDR and CDR2 SFDVKD. The CDR3 reads CATSDSVYQETQYF. CDR3 nucleotides: TGTGCCACCAGTGATTCGGTCTACCAAGAGACCCAGTACTTC.

This clonotype was seen a handful of times. The chain carries TRBV6-6 and TRBJ1-1; possible D gene TRBD1, 5 bases. The CDR3 is 11 amino acids. V shed 7 bases and J shed 7 bases, with 10 bases lying between them. Germline CDR1 and CDR2: MNHNY and SVGAGI (reference sequence). The CDR3 spells CASNSQVEAFF. Here the CDR3 DNA reads TGTGCCAGCAATTCACAGGTTGAAGCTTTCTTT.

The chain employs TRBV25-1 and TRBJ1-6; 7 nucleotides match TRBD1. J lost 4 bases, V lost 6 bases, and 0 bases had no gene match. Germline CDR1 MGHDK, CDR2 SYGVNS. CDR3 size: 13 residues. The CDR3 bases are TGTGCCAGCAGGACAGGGTATAATTCACCCCTCCACTTT. Translated, it gives CASRTGYNSPLHF.

CDR3 DNA: TGTGCCAGCAGTTTATCACAGGACGGCTACACCTTC. It yields the protein CASSLSQDGYTF. This chain connects TRBV12-3 or TRBV12-4 to TRBJ1-2; the D gene is possibly TRBD1 (5 bases). Trimming shortened V by 2 bases and J by 8 bases, and 9 bases separated the two germline ends. The CDR3 extends over 12 amino acids.

The rearrangement uses TRBV7-9 and TRBJ1-1; perhaps TRBD1 as D (6 bases). Germline CDR1 and CDR2: SEHNR and FQNEAQ (reference sequence). The V end lost 3 bases, the J end lost 1 base, and 18 bases lay between the germline ends. This CDR3 spans 17 amino acids. The CDR3 DNA is TGTGCCAGCAGCTTTTCTATCATTGGCAGGGGGAACACTGAAGCTTTCTTT. It yields the protein CASSFSIIGRGNTEAFF.

The gene calls are TRBV2 and TRBJ1-2; tentative D call: TRBD1 (6 bases). V lost 8 bases and J 6 bases, leaving 13 bases between the germline ends. CDR1 is SNHLY, CDR2 FYNNEI, per germline. This CDR3 region has 12 residues. The CDR3 here is CASAKNRDGYTF. The CDR3 nucleotides read TGTGCCAGCGCTAAAAACAGGGATGGCTACACCTTC.

This chain links TRBV29-1 with TRBJ2-7; 8 bases are a match to TRBD1. The CDR3 has 13 residues. From germline, CDR1 is SQVTM and CDR2 ANQGSEA. DNA for the CDR3: TGCAGTGTTTTGGAACAGGGGGACTACGAGCAGTACTTC. Protein sequence: CSVLEQGDYEQYF.

V usage is TRBV7-7 and J usage is TRBJ2-7; 10 positions match TRBD1. Germline CDR1 reads SSHAT; CDR2 reads FNYEAQ (reference sequence). V shed 4 bases and J 5 bases; nucleotides not matched to a gene: 8. The length of the CDR3 is 15 residues. The CDR3 loop reads CASSSPGQGTDEQYF. In nucleotides, the CDR3 is TGTGCCAGCAGCTCCCCGGGACAGGGGACCGACGAGCAGTACTTC.

This clonotype was counted a few times. This chain connects TRBV7-2 to TRBJ2-7, with D tentatively TRBD1 (6 bases). The length of the CDR3 is 14 residues. V shed 5 bases and J shed 0 bases, with 11 bases lying between them. Germline V CDR1 and CDR2: SGHTA, FQGNSA. CDR3 loop: CASSRDKSSYEQYF. For the CDR3, the DNA is TGTGCCAGCAGCAGGGACAAGAGCTCCTACGAGCAGTACTTC.

The rearrangement uses TRBV2 and TRBJ1-6, with 9 bases aligning to TRBD1. This CDR3 is 15 amino acids long. V lost 3 bases and J lost 7; bases outside the gene matches: 4. The germline CDR1 and CDR2 sequences are SNHLY and FYNNEI. In nucleotides, the CDR3 is TGTGCCAGCAGTGATAGGACAGGGGTGAATTCACCCCTCCACTTT. This translates into CASSDRTGVNSPLHF.

This clonotype was seen repeatedly, ten times or more. CDR3 coding DNA: TGTGCCAGCAGCTTTAGCAGGGATTGGGGGACTGAAGCTTTCTTT. This codes for CASSFSRDWGTEAFF. V and J are TRBV7-9 and TRBJ1-1, with TRBD1 as a possible D gene (5 bases). Trimming removed 3 bases from V and 5 bases from J, with 16 bases in between. Germline lookup yields CDR1 SEHNR and CDR2 FQNEAQ (reference sequence). The CDR3 runs to 15 residues. Supplemented by reference TRBV7-9 and TRBJ1-1, the full variable domain reads DTGVSQNPRHKITKRGQNVTFRCDPISEHNRLYWYRQTLGQGPEFLTYFQNEAQLEKSRLLSDRFSAERPKGSFSTLEIQRTEQGDSAMYLCASSFSRDWGTEAFFGQGTRLTVV.